The source of this TCR beta chain is a study of blood T cells in healthy people across ages. About this clonotype itself: As yet, its antigen is unknown.

Healthy Caucasian individuals from Russia aged about 6 to 95 were enrolled as donors. There are 18 residues in the CDR3. CDR1 is MNHNS, CDR2 SASEGT, per germline. Trimming shortened V by 4 bases and J by 2 bases, and 23 bases separated the two germline ends. Together with a sample-barcoded 5' primer, a J-beta primer mix was included in a second PCR lasting roughly 6 to 12 cycles. Carrying 12 random nucleotides, a template-switch adaptor labeled each individual cDNA molecule. Each of the samples gave a minimum of 3 million paired-end reads that contained CDR3. TCRdb redid the calling of the 5' RACE reads with MiXCR, one entry per CDR3 protein. The table records around 670,000 distinct CDR3 sequences, about 30% of them present only once. Notes on the study in general: TCR beta diversity correlated strongly with naive T cell percentage.

The specimen was blood. The TCR originated in a woman aged 80 or over in good health. The V call is TRBV6-1, the J call TRBJ2-5; maybe TRBD2 (6 bases). CDR3 residues: CASSVSTSSLASQETQYF. The CDR3 DNA sequence: TGTGCCAGCAGTGTCTCTACCTCCTCTCTAGCGTCGCAAGAGACCCAGTACTTC.